The entry below gives a single TCR beta chain sequence along with its context. This CDR3 has 15 amino acids. V was shortened by 0 bases and J by 1 base, with 9 bases between the two germline ends. This specimen comes from a study of response to subunit inactivated influenza vaccine. TCRdb passed the RT-PCR reads through MiXCR, listing each CDR3 protein once. The data hold about 650,000 distinct CDR3 sequences, with less than 15% observed a single time. This clonotype was obtained from a man aged 50 or older who received an inactivated influenza vaccine. Sample: PBMCs from blood, taken 14 to 15 days before vaccination. The V and J genes are TRBV12-3 or TRBV12-4 and TRBJ1-1; no reliable D call. The CDR3 here is CASSLAGQRNTEAFF. DNA for the CDR3: TGTGCCAGCAGTTTAGCTGGCCAGAGGAACACTGAAGCTTTCTTT.